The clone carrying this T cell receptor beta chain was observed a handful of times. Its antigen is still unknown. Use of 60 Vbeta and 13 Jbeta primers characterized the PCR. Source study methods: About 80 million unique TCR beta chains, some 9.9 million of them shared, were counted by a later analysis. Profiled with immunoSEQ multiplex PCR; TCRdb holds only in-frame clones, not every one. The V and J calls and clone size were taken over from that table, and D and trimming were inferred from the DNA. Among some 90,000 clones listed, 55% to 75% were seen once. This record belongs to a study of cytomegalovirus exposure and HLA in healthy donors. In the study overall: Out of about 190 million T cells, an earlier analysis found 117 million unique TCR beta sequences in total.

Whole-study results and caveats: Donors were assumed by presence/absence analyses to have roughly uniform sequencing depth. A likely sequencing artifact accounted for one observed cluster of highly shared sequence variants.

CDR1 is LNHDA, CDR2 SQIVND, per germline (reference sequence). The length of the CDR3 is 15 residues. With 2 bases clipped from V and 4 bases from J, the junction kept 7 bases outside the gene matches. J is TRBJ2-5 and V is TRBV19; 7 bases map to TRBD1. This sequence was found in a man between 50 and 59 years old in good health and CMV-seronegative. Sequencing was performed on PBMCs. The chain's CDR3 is CASSIIGGRRETQYF. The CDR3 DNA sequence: TGTGCCAGTAGTATAATAGGGGGCAGACGAGAGACCCAGTACTTC.